Below are 18 T cell receptor beta chains sequenced from a single sample in a study of blood T cell repertoires in COVID-19. Clones were sequenced by immunoSEQ multiplex PCR, and TCRdb holds only the in-frame ones, with some missing. There are approximately 120,000 clones in the sample; 75% to 90% occur only once, and roughly 4.5% lies in the top ten. Sequencing was done on a sample of peripheral blood. Every receptor here comes from a human donor in a cohort sampled during active COVID-19.

The V call is TRBV14, the J call TRBJ1-2, with a tentative D call TRBD1 (5 bases). The CDR3 has 13 residues. The V gene's germline CDR1 is SGHDN and CDR2 FVKESK. Trimming pared 4 bases from V and 4 bases from J, leaving 10 bases between. The CDR3 region has the DNA TGTGCCAGCAGCCCGGTGGGGGGCTATGGCTACACCTTC. It is translated as CASSPVGGYGYTF.

The V and J genes are TRBV24-1 and TRBJ2-1; D is perhaps TRBD2 (6 bases). The germline gives CDR1 KGHDR, CDR2 SFDVKD. Trimming pared 4 bases from V and 6 bases from J, leaving 15 bases between. This CDR3 comprises 15 residues. CDR3 bases: TGTGCCACCAGTGACTCAGGTAGGAGGGTCAATGAGCAGTTCTTC. Translation gives CATSDSGRRVNEQFF.

The genes are TRBV9 and TRBJ2-7; D ambiguous. V was shortened by 2 bases and J by 0 bases, with 3 bases between the two germline ends. Germline V gene sequence: CDR1 SGDLS, CDR2 YYNGEE. The CDR3 covers 12 residues. The CDR3 coding sequence is TGTGCCAGCAGCGTCAGCTCCTACGAGCAGTACGTC. Protein: CASSVSSYEQYV.

V gene TRBV5-1 combines with J gene TRBJ1-1; D gene uncertain. The germline CDR1 and CDR2 sequences are SGHRS and YFSETQ. The ends were cut back, 0 bases at V and 8 bases at J, with 11 bases in the middle. The CDR3 runs to 13 residues. The DNA for the CDR3 is TGCGCCAGCAGCTTGGTTAGCCAGACGGAAGCTTTCTTT. Protein product: CASSLVSQTEAFF.

The V gene is TRBV7-2, the J gene TRBJ1-2; D uncertain. With 0 bases removed from V and 8 bases from J, the gap between germline ends came to 16 bases. Per germline, CDR1 SGHTA and CDR2 FQGNSA. The CDR3 contains 15 residues. In DNA form, the CDR3 reads TGTGCCAGCAGCTTAGCGCTTGGGCCCAGCGGGGGCTACACCTTC. Its protein product is CASSLALGPSGGYTF. Combining the CDR3 with reference TRBV7-2 and TRBJ1-2 gives the whole variable domain GAGVSQSPSNKVTEKGKDVELRCDPISGHTALYWYRQSLGQGLEFLIYFQGNSAPDKSGLPSDRFSAERTGGSVSTLTIQRTQQEDSAVYLCASSLALGPSGGYTFGSGTRLTVV.

The genes are TRBV4-1 and TRBJ2-7; 7 positions match TRBD2. Germline CDR1 is MGHRA and CDR2 is YSYEKL. With 1 base clipped from V and 4 bases from J, the junction kept 7 bases outside the gene matches. The CDR3 has 15 amino acids. This chain's CDR3 is CASSQGLAEQYEQYV. In DNA form, the CDR3 reads TGCGCCAGCAGCCAAGGCCTAGCGGAGCAATACGAGCAGTACGTC.

This chain joins TRBV11-2 and TRBJ2-5, with 12 bases that match TRBD2. The germline V gene has CDR1 SGHAT and CDR2 FQNNGV. The CDR3 sequence is 16 residues long. The J segment lost 5 bases and the V segment lost 0 bases, leaving 4 bases of the junction unmatched. The CDR3 loop reads CASSLDAGTSGETQYF. The CDR3 nucleotides read TGTGCCAGCAGCTTAGACGCGGGGACTAGCGGGGAGACCCAGTACTTC.

The chain carries TRBV6-6 and TRBJ2-1; 11 nucleotides match TRBD2. The CDR3 is 14 residues long. The germline V gene encodes CDR1 MNHNY and CDR2 SVGAGI (reference sequence). With V trimmed by 5 bases and J by 9 bases, 6 bases remained unmatched. CDR3 bases: TGTGCCAGCAGTCTTCGACTAGCGGGGAGTGAGCAGTTCTTC. It encodes CASSLRLAGSEQFF.

The V gene is TRBV7-2, the J gene TRBJ1-2; 7 bases match TRBD1. V lost 5 bases and J lost 8; bases outside the gene matches: 14. The CDR3 runs 15 residues. Per germline, CDR1 SGHTA and CDR2 FQGNSA. The CDR3 spells CASSISQGTAGGYTF. CDR3 bases: TGTGCCAGCAGCATCAGCCAGGGGACAGCAGGGGGCTACACCTTC.

The chain is built from TRBV14 and TRBJ1-2; D perhaps matches TRBD1 (6 bases). This CDR3 is built from 14 residues. V dropped 1 base and J dropped 6 bases, with 12 bases sitting between them. Germline V CDR1 and CDR2: SGHDN, FVKESK. The CDR3 sequence is CASSQVGQLHGYTF. The CDR3 nucleotides are TGTGCCAGCAGCCAAGTGGGACAACTCCATGGCTACACCTTC.

V and J are TRBV5-4 and TRBJ1-3; D possibly corresponds to TRBD1 (6 bases). The length of the CDR3 is 14 residues. Germline V gene data show CDR1 as SGHNT and CDR2 as YYREEE (reference sequence). V was shortened by 2 bases and J by 4 bases, with 10 bases between the two germline ends. This CDR3 reads CASSLQGSGNTIYF. Here the CDR3 DNA reads TGTGCCAGCAGCTTACAGGGATCAGGAAACACCATATATTTT.

This sequence joins TRBV3-1 (or the pseudogene TRBV3-2) and TRBJ2-5; D unclear. Between the trimmed V and J ends, which lost 1 base and 2 bases, there was a span of 8 bases. Germline V CDR1 and CDR2: LGHDT, YNNKEL (reference sequence). The length of the CDR3 is 14 residues. The CDR3 DNA follows: TGTGCCAGCAGCCAAGGAAGCTCTCAAGAGACCCAGTACTTC. Amino acid sequence: CASSQGSSQETQYF.

This chain links TRBV19 with TRBJ1-3; no clear D. This CDR3 comprises 15 residues. Germline lookup yields CDR1 LNHDA and CDR2 SQIVND (reference sequence). V gave up 0 bases and J gave up 0 bases, with 6 bases separating them. CDR3 coding DNA: TGTGCCAGTAGTATAGACGGGAACTCTGGAAACACCATATATTTT. This encodes CASSIDGNSGNTIYF.

This rearrangement joins TRBV7-2 to TRBJ1-2, with D tentatively TRBD1 (6 bases). V gave up 7 bases and J gave up 0 bases, with 15 bases separating them. CDR1 SGHTA and CDR2 FQGNSA come from the germline V gene. There are 15 residues in the CDR3. In DNA, the CDR3 is TGTGCCAGCAATGAGTGGGGGCCTGCTAACTATGGCTACACCTTC. Its translation is CASNEWGPANYGYTF.

CDR3: CASSTHRGQNTGELFF. The CDR3 region has the DNA TGTGCCAGCAGCACGCACAGGGGGCAAAACACCGGGGAGCTGTTTTTT. The rearrangement joins TRBV11-3 to TRBJ2-2; 9 nucleotides align to TRBD1. The germline V gene has CDR1 SGHNT and CDR2 YENEEA. The CDR3 totals 16 residues. Trimming removed 5 bases from V and 2 bases from J; junction bases left unmatched: 6.

This chain uses TRBV5-1 with TRBJ1-6, with TRBD1 matching over 8 bases. Germline values: CDR1 SGHRS, CDR2 YFSETQ. The CDR3 is 16 residues long. V lost 3 bases to trimming and J lost 5 bases; unmatched junction nucleotides: 7. This CDR3 is CASSSFMTGDNSPLHF. For the CDR3, the DNA is TGCGCCAGCAGCTCCTTTATGACAGGGGATAATTCACCCCTCCACTTT.

DNA of the CDR3: TGTGCCAGTAGTAGAGGCGGGGGCGTGCGGAATGAGCAGTTCTTC. Residues: CASSRGGGVRNEQFF. This rearrangement joins TRBV19 to TRBJ2-1, with D possibly TRBD2 on 7 matching bases. CDR3 length: 15 residues. The germline CDR1 and CDR2 sequences are LNHDA and SQIVND (reference sequence). V lost 4 bases, J lost 7 bases, and 17 bases lay in between.

V gene TRBV7-9 combines with J gene TRBJ2-7, with 10 positions matching TRBD2. Germline V gene lookup returns CDR1 SEHNR and CDR2 FQNEAQ (reference sequence). This CDR3 is 17 amino acids long. V shed 0 bases, J shed 2 bases, and the junction held 7 bases outside the gene matches. As DNA, the CDR3 is TGTGCCAGCAGCTTAGCGGCTCTAGCGGGGGACGCCTACGAGCAGTACTTC. Encoded protein: CASSLAALAGDAYEQYF. Full variable domain (remainder filled in from reference TRBV7-9 and TRBJ2-7): DTGVSQNPRHKITKRGQNVTFRCDPISEHNRLYWYRQTLGQGPEFLTYFQNEAQLEKSRLLSDRFSAERPKGSFSTLEIQRTEQGDSAMYLCASSLAALAGDAYEQYFGPGTRLTVT.